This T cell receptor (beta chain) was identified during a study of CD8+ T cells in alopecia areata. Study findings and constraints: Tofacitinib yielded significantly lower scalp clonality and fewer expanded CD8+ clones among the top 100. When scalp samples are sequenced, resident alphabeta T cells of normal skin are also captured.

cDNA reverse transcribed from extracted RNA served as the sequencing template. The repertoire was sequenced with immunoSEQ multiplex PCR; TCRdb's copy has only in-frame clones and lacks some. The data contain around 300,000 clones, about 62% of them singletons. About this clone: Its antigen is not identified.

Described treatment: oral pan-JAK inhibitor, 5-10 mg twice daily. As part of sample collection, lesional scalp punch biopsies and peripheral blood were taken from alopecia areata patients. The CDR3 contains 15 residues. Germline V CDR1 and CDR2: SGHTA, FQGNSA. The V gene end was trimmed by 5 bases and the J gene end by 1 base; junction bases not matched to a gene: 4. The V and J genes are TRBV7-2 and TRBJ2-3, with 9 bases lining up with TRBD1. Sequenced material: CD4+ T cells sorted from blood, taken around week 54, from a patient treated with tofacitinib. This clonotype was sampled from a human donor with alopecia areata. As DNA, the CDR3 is TGTGCCAGCAGCCAGGGACAGGGTGGCACAGATACGCAGTATTTT. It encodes CASSQGQGGTDTQYF.